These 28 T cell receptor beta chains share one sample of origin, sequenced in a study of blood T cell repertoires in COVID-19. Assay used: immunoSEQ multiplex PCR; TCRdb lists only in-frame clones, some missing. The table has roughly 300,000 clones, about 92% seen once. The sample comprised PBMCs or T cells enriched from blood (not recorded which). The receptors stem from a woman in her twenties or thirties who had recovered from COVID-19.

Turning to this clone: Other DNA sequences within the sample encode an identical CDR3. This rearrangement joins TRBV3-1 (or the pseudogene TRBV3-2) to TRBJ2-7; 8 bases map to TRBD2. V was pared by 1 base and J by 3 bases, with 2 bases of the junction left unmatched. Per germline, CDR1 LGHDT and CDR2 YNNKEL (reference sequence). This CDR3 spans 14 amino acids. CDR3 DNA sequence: TGTGCCAGCAGCCAAGGCCTAGCGGGCTACGAGCAGTACTTC. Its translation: CASSQGLAGYEQYF.

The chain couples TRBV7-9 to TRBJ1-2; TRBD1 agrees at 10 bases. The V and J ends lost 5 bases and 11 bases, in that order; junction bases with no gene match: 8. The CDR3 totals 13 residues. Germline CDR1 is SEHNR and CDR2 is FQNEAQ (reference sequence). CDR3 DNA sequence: TGTGCCAGCAGCGAAAGTGGACAGGGGGTATACACCTTC. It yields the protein CASSESGQGVYTF.

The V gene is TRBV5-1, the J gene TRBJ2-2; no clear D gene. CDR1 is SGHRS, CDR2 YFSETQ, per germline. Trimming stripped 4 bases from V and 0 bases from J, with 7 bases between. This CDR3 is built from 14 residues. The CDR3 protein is CASSLRPNTGELFF. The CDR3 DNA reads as TGCGCCAGCAGCCTCAGGCCGAACACCGGGGAGCTGTTTTTT.

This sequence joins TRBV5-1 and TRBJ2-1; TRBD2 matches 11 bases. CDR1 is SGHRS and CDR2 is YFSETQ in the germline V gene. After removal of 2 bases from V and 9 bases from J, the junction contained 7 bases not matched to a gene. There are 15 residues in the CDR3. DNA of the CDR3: TGCGCCAGCAGCTTAATGACTAGCGGGACGGGTGAGCAGTTCTTC. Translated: CASSLMTSGTGEQFF.

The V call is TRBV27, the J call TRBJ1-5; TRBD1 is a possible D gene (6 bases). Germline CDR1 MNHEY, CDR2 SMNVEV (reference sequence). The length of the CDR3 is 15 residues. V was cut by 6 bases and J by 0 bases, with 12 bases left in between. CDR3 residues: CASRKTGLSNQPQHF. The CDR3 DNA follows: TGTGCCAGCAGAAAGACAGGCCTTAGCAATCAGCCCCAGCATTTT.

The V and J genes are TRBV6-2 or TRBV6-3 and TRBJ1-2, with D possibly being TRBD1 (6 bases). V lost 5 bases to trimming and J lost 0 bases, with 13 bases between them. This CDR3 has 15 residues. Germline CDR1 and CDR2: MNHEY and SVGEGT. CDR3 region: CASSGETGANYGYTF. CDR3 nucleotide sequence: TGTGCCAGCAGTGGGGAGACAGGAGCTAACTATGGCTACACCTTC.

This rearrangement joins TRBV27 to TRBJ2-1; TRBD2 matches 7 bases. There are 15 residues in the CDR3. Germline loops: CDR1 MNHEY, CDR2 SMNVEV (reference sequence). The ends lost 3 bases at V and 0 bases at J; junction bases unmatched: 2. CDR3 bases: TGTGCCAGCAGTTTTGGCGGGAGCTCCTACAATGAGCAGTTCTTC. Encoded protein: CASSFGGSSYNEQFF.

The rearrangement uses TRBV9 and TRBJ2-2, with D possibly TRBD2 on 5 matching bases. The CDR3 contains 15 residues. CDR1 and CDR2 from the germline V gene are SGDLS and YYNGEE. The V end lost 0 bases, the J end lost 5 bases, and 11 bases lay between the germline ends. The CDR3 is CASSVEASQTGELFF. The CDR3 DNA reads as TGTGCCAGCAGCGTAGAGGCTAGCCAAACCGGGGAGCTGTTTTTT.

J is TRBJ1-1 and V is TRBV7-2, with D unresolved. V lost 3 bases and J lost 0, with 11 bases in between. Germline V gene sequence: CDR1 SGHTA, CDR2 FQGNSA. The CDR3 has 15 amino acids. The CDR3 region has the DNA TGTGCCAGCAGCTTGAATCCTACGATGAACACTGAAGCTTTCTTT. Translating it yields CASSLNPTMNTEAFF.

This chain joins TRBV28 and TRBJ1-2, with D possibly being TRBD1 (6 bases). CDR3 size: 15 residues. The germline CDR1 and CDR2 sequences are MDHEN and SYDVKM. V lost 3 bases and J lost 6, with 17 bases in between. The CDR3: CASSFGKGDIDGYTF. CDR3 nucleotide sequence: TGTGCCAGCAGTTTCGGGAAGGGGGATATAGATGGCTACACCTTC.

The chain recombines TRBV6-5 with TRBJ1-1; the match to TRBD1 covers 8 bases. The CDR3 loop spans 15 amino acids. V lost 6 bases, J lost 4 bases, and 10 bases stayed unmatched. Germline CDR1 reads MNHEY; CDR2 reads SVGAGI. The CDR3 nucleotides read TGTGCCAGCAGCCTGACAGGGGCCGCCCCCACTGAAGCTTTCTTT. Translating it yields CASSLTGAAPTEAFF.

CDR3 loop: CASFSFTEPSEAFF. The CDR3 DNA reads as TGTGCCAGCTTCTCCTTCACAGAACCTTCGGAAGCTTTCTTT. The chain joins TRBV28 to TRBJ1-1; no firm D call. The germline CDR1 and CDR2 sequences are MDHEN and SYDVKM. CDR3 length equals 14 residues. The ends were cut back, 8 bases at V and 8 bases at J, with 21 bases in the middle.

The CDR3 sequence: CASSLGSNEQFF. CDR3 nucleotide sequence: TGTGCCAGCAGCTTAGGTTCAAATGAGCAGTTCTTC. The J gene is TRBJ2-1, the V gene TRBV7-9; D remains ambiguous. This CDR3 has 12 residues. Germline V CDR1 and CDR2: SEHNR, FQNEAQ (reference sequence). The V end was cut by 1 base, the J end by 7 bases, with 5 bases between.

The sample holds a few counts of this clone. CDR3 sequence: CAISEPTGTGNTIYF. Written as DNA, the CDR3 is TGTGCCATCAGTGAGCCTACAGGGACAGGAAACACCATATATTTT. The V call is TRBV10-3, the J call TRBJ1-3; possible D gene TRBD1, 6 bases. Germline-derived CDR1 and CDR2 are ENHRY and SYGVKD. The CDR3 covers 15 residues. Trimming pared 2 bases from V and 4 bases from J, leaving 12 bases between.

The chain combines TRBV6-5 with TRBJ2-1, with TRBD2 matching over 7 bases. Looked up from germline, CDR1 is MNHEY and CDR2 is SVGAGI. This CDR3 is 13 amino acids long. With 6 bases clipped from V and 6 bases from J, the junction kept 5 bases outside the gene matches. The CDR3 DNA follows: TGTGCCAGCAGGCGACTAGCAAGCAATGAGCAGTTCTTC. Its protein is CASRRLASNEQFF.

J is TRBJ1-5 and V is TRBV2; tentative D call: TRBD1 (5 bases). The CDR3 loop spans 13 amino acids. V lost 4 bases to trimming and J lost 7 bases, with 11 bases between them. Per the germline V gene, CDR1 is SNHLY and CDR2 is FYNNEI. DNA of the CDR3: TGTGCCAGCAGTGTACAGGTTCTCCAGCCCCAGCATTTT. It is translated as CASSVQVLQPQHF.

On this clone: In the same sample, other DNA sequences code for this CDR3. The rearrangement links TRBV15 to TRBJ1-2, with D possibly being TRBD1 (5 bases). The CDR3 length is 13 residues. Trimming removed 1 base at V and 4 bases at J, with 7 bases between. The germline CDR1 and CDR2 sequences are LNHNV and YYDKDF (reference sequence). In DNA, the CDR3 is TGTGCCACCAGCAGAGGGGGGGGCTATGGCTACACCTTC. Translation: CATSRGGGYGYTF.

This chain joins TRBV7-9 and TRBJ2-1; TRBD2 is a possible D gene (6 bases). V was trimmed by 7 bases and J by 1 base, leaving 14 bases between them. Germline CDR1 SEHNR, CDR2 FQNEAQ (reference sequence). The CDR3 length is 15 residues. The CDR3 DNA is TGTGCCAGCACCAACCAGCGGGTATCCTACAATGAGCAGTTCTTC. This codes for CASTNQRVSYNEQFF.

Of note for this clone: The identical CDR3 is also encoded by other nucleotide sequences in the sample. The CDR3 is CASSVGPSGSYEQYF. CDR3 DNA sequence: TGTGCCAGCAGCGTAGGCCCCTCAGGGTCCTACGAGCAGTACTTC. The rearrangement joins TRBV9 to TRBJ2-7; D perhaps matches TRBD1 (5 bases). The CDR3 runs to 15 residues. Germline values: CDR1 SGDLS, CDR2 YYNGEE. The V end was cut by 0 bases, the J end by 1 base, with 11 bases between.

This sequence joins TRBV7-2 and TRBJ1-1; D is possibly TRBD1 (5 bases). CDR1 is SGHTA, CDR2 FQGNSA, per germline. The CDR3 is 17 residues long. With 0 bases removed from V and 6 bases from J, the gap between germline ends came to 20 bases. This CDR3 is CASSLALTSLTAAEAFF. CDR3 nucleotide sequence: TGTGCCAGCAGCTTAGCCCTAACCTCCTTGACAGCAGCTGAAGCTTTCTTT.

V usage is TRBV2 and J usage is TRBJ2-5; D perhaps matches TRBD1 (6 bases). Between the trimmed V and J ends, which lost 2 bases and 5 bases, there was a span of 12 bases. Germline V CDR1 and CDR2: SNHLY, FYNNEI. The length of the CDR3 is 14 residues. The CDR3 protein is CASSEITGTETQYF. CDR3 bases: TGTGCCAGCAGTGAAATTACAGGGACCGAGACCCAGTACTTC.

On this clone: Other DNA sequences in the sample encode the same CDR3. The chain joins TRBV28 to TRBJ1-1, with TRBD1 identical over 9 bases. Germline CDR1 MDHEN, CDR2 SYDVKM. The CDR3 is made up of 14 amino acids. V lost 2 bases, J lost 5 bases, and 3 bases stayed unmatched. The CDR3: CASSLGQGSTEAFF. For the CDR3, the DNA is TGTGCCAGCAGTTTAGGACAGGGGAGTACTGAAGCTTTCTTT. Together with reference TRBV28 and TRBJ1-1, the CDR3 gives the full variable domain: DVKVTQSSRYLVKRTGEKVFLECVQDMDHENMFWYRQDPGLGLRLIYFSYDVKMKEKGDIPEGYSVSREKKERFSLILESASTNQTSMYLCASSLGQGSTEAFFGQGTRLTVV.

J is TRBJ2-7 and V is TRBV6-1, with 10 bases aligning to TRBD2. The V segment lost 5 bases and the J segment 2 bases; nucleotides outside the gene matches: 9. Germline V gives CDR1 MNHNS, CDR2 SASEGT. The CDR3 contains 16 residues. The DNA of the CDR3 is TGTGCCAGCAGTCAAGACAGCGGGAGGGGGCCCTACGAGCAGTACTTC. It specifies CASSQDSGRGPYEQYF.

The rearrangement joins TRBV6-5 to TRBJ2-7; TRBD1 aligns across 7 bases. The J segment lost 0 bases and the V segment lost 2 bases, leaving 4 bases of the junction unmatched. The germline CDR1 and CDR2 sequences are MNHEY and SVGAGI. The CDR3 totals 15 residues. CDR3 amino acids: CASSYTRDSSYEQYF. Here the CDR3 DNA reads TGTGCCAGCAGTTACACCCGGGACAGCTCCTACGAGCAGTACTTC.

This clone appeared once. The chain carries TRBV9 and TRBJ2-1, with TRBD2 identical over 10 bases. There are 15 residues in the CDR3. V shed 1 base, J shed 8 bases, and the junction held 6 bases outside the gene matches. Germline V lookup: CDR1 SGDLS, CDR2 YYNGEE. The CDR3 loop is CASSVRLAGVDEQFF. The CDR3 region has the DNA TGTGCCAGCAGCGTACGTCTAGCGGGGGTGGATGAGCAGTTCTTC.

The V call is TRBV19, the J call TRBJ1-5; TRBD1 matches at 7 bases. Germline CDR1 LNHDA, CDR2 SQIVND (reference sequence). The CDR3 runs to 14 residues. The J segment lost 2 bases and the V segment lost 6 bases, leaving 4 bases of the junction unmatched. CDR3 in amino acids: CASRDTGGNQPQHF. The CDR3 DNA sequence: TGTGCCAGTAGAGATACAGGGGGCAATCAGCCCCAGCATTTT.

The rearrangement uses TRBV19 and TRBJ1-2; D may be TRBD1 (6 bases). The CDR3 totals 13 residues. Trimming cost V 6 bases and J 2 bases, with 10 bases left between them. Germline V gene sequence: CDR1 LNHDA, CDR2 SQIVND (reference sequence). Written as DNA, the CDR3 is TGTGCCAGTAGACGGACAGAGAACTATGGCTACACCTTC. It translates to CASRRTENYGYTF.

CDR3 loop: CASSSQQGNTIYF. CDR3 sequence (DNA): TGTGCCAGTAGTAGCCAACAGGGGAACACCATATATTTT. This chain joins TRBV19 and TRBJ1-3, with TRBD1 matching 7 bases. Trimming cost V 4 bases and J 7 bases; bases outside gene matches: 4. The CDR3 length is 13 residues. Germline V gene data show CDR1 as LNHDA and CDR2 as SQIVND (reference sequence).